These T cell receptor beta chains were read from a single sample in a study of cytomegalovirus exposure and HLA in healthy donors. Clones were sequenced by immunoSEQ multiplex PCR, and TCRdb holds only the in-frame ones, with some missing. The repertoire has fewer than 200,000 clones, around 81% of them found once; the top ten carry about 13%. The sequencing input was PBMCs. These receptors came from a woman between 45 and 60 years old in good health and CMV-seronegative. The CDR3 runs from the conserved cysteine through the conserved F or W. D genes are given only for firm matches. The size field is filled for only some rows; it gives once, few, many or a size class.

J gene	clone size	V gene	D gene	CDR3 DNA	CDR3 protein
TRBJ1-1	.	TRBV7-9	.	TGTGCCAGCAGTTTCTCCCGAGACATGAACACTGAAGCTTTCTTT	CASSFSRDMNTEAFF
TRBJ1-1	once	TRBV18	TRBD1	TGTGCCAGCTCGCCTGCACGCATAGACAGGGTGGGCGCTGAAGCTTTCTTT	CASSPARIDRVGAEAFF
TRBJ2-2	.	TRBV7-2	TRBD1	TGTGCCAGCAGCTTGCCACAGGGGATCGCCGGGGAGCTGTTTTTT	CASSLPQGIAGELFF
TRBJ1-3	.	TRBV5-1	.	TGCGCCAGCAGCGTCCACAGCAGCTTCTTATCCTTCTCTGGAAACACCATATATTTT	CASSVHSSFLSFSGNTIYF
TRBJ1-4	.	TRBV7-9	.	TGTGCCAGCAGCCCCTCGTCGGGTAATGAAAAACTGTTTTTT	CASSPSSGNEKLFF
TRBJ1-1	.	TRBV9	.	TGTGCCAGCAGCGTTTTGGGGCAGGGGACTGAAGCTTTCTTT	CASSVLGQGTEAFF
TRBJ2-1	.	TRBV19	.	TGTGCCAGCGGTCGGCGGAGCTCCTACAATGAGCAGTTCTTC	CASGRRSSYNEQFF
TRBJ2-7	.	TRBV6-1	.	TGTGCCAGCAGTGGGGAGGTGAACTTGGGGGAGCAGTACTTC	CASSGEVNLGEQYF
TRBJ2-3	few	TRBV27	.	TGTGCCAGCAGTTCATCAGGGGCGACTAGCACAGATACGCAGTATTTT	CASSSSGATSTDTQYF
TRBJ1-3	.	TRBV9	.	TGTGCCAGCAGCCCTGAGCGCTCTGGAAACACCATATATTTT	CASSPERSGNTIYF
TRBJ2-3	.	TRBV7-8	.	TGTGCCAGCAGCTTATGGGGCGGGAAAACAGATACGCAGTATTTT	CASSLWGGKTDTQYF
TRBJ1-3	few	TRBV11-2	.	TGTGCCAGCAGCCCGCAGGGGATCTCTGGAAACACCATATATTTT	CASSPQGISGNTIYF
TRBJ1-2	.	TRBV5-4	.	TGTGCCAGCAGCTTGGGACAGGAGGATGGCTACACCTTC	CASSLGQEDGYTF
TRBJ2-3	.	TRBV5-3	.	TGTGCCAGAAGCTTGCGAACAGCAGTACCCACAGATACGCAGTATTTT	CARSLRTAVPTDTQYF
TRBJ1-5	.	TRBV5-8	.	TGTGCCAGCAGCCTCAGGAATCAGCCCCAGCATTTT	CASSLRNQPQHF
TRBJ1-4	.	TRBV30	TRBD1	TGTGCCTGGAGTACAGGGGGAGGTGAAAAACTGTTTTTT	CAWSTGGGEKLFF
TRBJ2-1	.	TRBV7-3	.	TGTGCCAGCAGCTTAGGGAGTTACAATGAGCAGTTCTTC	CASSLGSYNEQFF
TRBJ2-2	.	TRBV9	TRBD2	TGTGCCAGCAGCGGGGGGGGAGAGGGCCCCGGGGAGCTGTTTTTT	CASSGGGEGPGELFF
TRBJ2-5	few	TRBV7-2	TRBD1	TGTGCCAGCAGCTACCCGGGACAGGGAGGAGAGACCCAGTACTTC	CASSYPGQGGETQYF
TRBJ2-5	.	TRBV5-5	TRBD1	TGTGCCAGCAGCACCGGGACAGGGGGATTCCAAGAGACCCAGTACTTC	CASSTGTGGFQETQYF
TRBJ2-7	.	TRBV30	.	TGTGCCTGGAGTTCGCCTAGCGCCTCCTACGAGCAGTACTTC	CAWSSPSASYEQYF
TRBJ2-5	once	TRBV4-1	.	TGCGCCAGCAGTCAAGACAGAGAGACCCAGTACTTC	CASSQDRETQYF
TRBJ2-5	.	TRBV19	TRBD1	TGTGCCAGTAGTATTGGGCAGGGGGCAGGAAGAGAGACCCAGTACTTC	CASSIGQGAGRETQYF
TRBJ1-1	.	TRBV7-3	.	TGTGCCAGCGGCACAGGCCCGAACACTGAAGCTTTCTTT	CASGTGPNTEAFF
TRBJ2-1	few	TRBV6-6	.	TGTGCCAGCAGTTTCGCAGGGGGGAACAATGAGCAGTTCTTC	CASSFAGGNNEQFF
TRBJ1-1	few	TRBV4-3	.	TGCGCCAGCAGCCAAGATGTGGGAGGGAAGGACACTGAAGCTTTCTTT	CASSQDVGGKDTEAFF
TRBJ1-4	few	TRBV4-3	TRBD1	TGCGCCAGCAGCCAAGCCGGGACAGGGCTTGAAAAACTGTTTTTT	CASSQAGTGLEKLFF
TRBJ1-6	.	TRBV18	.	TGTGCCAGCTCACCCACCGGTGGTGTCGATTCACCCCTCCACTTT	CASSPTGGVDSPLHF